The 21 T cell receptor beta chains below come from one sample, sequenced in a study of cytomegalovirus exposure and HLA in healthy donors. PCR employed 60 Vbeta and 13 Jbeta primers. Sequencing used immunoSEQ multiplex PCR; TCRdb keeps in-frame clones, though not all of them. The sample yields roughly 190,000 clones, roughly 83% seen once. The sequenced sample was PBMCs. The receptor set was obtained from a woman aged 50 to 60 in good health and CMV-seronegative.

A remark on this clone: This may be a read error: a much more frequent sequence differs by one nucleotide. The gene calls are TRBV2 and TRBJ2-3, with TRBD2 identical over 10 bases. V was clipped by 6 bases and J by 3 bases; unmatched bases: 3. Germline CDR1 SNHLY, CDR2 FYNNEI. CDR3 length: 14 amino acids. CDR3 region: CASSETSGTDTQYF. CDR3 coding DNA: TGTGCCAGCAGCGAGACTAGCGGGACAGATACGCAGTATTTT.

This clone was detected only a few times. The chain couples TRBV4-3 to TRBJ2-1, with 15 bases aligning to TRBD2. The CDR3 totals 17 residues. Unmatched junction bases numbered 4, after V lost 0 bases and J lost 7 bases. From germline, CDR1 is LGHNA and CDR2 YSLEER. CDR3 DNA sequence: TGCGCCAGCAGCCAAGATCTTGGGACTAGCGGGAGGAATGAGCAGTTCTTC. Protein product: CASSQDLGTSGRNEQFF.

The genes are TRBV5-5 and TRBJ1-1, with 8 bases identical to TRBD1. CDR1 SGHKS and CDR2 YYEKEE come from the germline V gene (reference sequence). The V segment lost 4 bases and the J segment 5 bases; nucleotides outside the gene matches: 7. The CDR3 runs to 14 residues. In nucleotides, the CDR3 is TGTGCCAGCAGCCAAGGACAGGGTCGGACTGAAGCTTTCTTT. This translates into CASSQGQGRTEAFF.

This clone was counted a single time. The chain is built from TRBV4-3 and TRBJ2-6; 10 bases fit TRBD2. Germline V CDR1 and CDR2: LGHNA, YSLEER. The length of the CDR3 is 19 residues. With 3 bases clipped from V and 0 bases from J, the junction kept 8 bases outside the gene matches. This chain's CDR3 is CASSQERLAGYSGANVLTF. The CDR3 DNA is TGCGCCAGCAGCCAGGAAAGACTAGCGGGCTACTCTGGGGCCAACGTCCTGACTTTC.

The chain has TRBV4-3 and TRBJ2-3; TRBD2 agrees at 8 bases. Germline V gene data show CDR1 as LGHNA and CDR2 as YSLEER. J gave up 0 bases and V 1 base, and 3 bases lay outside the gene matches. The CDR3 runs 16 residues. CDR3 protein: CASSQGPSGSTDTQYF. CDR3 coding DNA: TGCGCCAGCAGCCAAGGTCCTAGCGGGAGCACAGATACGCAGTATTTT.

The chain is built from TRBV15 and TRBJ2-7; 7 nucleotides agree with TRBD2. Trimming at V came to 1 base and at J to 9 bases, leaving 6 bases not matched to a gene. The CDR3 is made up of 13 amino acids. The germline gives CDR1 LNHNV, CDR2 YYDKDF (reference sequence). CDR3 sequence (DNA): TGTGCCACCAGCAGAGTTGGGAGGGAAGGGCAGTACTTC. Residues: CATSRVGREGQYF.

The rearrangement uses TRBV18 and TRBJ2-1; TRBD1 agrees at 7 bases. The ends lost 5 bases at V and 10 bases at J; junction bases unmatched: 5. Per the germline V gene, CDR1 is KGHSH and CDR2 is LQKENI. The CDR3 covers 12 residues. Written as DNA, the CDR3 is TGTGCCAGCTCATGGAGACAGGGCGAGCAGTTCTTC. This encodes CASSWRQGEQFF.

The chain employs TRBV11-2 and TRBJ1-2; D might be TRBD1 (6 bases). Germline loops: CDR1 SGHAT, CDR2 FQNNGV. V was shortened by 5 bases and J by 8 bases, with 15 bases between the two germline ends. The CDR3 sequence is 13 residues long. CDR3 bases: TGTGCCAGCAGCCAGCATCAGGGGTCAGGCTACACCTTC. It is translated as CASSQHQGSGYTF.

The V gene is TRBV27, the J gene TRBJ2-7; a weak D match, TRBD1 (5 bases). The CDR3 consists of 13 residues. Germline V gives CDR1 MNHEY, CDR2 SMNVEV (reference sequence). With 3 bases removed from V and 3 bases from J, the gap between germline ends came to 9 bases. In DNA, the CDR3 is TGTGCCAGCAGTTTGGGCAGGGACTACGAGCAGTACTTC. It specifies CASSLGRDYEQYF.

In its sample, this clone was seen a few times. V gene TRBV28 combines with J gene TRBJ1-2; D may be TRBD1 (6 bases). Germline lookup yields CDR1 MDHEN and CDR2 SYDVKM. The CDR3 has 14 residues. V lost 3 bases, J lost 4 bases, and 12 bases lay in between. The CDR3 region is CASSFGGASYGYTF. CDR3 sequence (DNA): TGTGCCAGCAGTTTTGGGGGGGCGTCCTATGGCTACACCTTC.

The chain's CDR3 is CASRGTVDAKNIQYF. CDR3 DNA: TGTGCCAGCAGGGGGACAGTGGACGCCAAAAACATTCAGTACTTC. The rearrangement links TRBV6-5 to TRBJ2-4; TRBD1 agrees at 7 bases. The CDR3 has 15 amino acids. The ends lost 6 bases at V and 1 base at J; junction bases unmatched: 6. CDR1 and CDR2 (germline): MNHEY, SVGAGI.

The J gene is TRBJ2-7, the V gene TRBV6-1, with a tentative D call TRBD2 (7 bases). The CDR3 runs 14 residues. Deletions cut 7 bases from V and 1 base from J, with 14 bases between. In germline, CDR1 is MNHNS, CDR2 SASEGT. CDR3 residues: CASTRGGESYEQYF. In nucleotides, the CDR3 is TGTGCCAGCACCCGAGGGGGGGAGTCCTACGAGCAGTACTTC.

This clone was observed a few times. Here the CDR3 DNA reads TGTGCCAGCAGCTCCCCGGGACTACCACCCTCCTACAATGAGCAGTTCTTC. Protein: CASSSPGLPPSYNEQFF. The rearrangement joins TRBV7-8 to TRBJ2-1; 7 positions agree with TRBD2. CDR1 and CDR2 from the germline V gene are SGHVS and FQNEAQ. The CDR3 extends over 17 amino acids. Losses at the gene ends were 4 bases for V and 0 bases for J; bases not matched to a gene: 9.

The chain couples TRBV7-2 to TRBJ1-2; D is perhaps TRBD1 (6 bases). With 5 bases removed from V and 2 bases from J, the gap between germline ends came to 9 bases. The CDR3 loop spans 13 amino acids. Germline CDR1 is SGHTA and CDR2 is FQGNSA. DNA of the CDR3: TGTGCCAGCAGCCCGACAGGAAACTATGGCTACACCTTC. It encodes CASSPTGNYGYTF.

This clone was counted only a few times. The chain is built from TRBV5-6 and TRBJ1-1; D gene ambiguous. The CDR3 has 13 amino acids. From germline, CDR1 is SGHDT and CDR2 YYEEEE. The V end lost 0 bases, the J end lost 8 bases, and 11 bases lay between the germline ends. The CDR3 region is CASSLVRGREAFF. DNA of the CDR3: TGTGCCAGCAGCTTGGTCCGTGGGAGGGAAGCTTTCTTT.

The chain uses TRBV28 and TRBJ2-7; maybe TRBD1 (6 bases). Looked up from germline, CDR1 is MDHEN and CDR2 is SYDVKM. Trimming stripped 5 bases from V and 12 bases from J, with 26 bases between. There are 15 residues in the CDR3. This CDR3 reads CASSPNTPGHSRLYF. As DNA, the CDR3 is TGTGCCAGCAGTCCCAACACGCCGGGACATAGTAGACTGTACTTC.

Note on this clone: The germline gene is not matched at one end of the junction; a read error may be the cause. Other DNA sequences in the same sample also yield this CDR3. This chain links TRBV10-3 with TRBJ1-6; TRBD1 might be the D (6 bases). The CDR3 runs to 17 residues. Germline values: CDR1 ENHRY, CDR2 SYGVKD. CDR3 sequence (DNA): TGTGCCACCCGAGGTACAGGGCCAAGCTCCTATAATTCCCCCCTCCACTTT. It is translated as CATRGTGPSSYNSPLHF.

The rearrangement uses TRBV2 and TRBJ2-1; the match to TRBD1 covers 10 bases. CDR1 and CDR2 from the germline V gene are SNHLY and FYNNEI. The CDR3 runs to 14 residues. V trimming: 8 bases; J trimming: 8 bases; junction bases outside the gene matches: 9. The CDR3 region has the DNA TGTGCCAGCCCTGATCCGACAGGGGGCTATGAGCAGTTCTTC. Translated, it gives CASPDPTGGYEQFF.

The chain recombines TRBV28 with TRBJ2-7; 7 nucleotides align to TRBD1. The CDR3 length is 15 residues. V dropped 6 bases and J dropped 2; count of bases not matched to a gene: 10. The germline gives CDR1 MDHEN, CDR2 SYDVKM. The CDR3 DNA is TGTGCCAGCAGCCACGGGACAGTCCACCCCTACGAGCAGTACTTC. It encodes CASSHGTVHPYEQYF.

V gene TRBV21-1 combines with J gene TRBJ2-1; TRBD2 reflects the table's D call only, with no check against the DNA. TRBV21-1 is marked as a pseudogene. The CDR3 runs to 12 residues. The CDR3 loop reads CASSTRSNEQFF. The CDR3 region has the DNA TGTGCCAGCAGCACGCGGTCGAATGAGCAGTTCTTC.

In nucleotides, the CDR3 is TGCGCCAGCAGCCCTCCCGGACTAGCGGGGGCCGGGGAGCTGTTTTTT. It translates to CASSPPGLAGAGELFF. V is TRBV5-1 and J is TRBJ2-2, with 13 bases that match TRBD2. CDR1 and CDR2 (germline): SGHRS, YFSETQ. V was clipped by 4 bases and J by 6 bases; unmatched bases: 6. The CDR3 contains 16 residues.